This is a list of T cell receptor beta chains from one sample in a study of Graves' ophthalmopathy and Graves' hyperthyroidism. MiXCR, applied by TCRdb to the multiplex PCR reads, yields one record per CDR3 protein. This table has over a million distinct CDR3 sequences, roughly two fifths appearing once. Material: peripheral blood or thyroid tissue (not recorded which). These receptors all come from an adult man with Graves' hyperthyroidism. The CDR3 runs from the conserved cysteine through the conserved F or W. A D gene is named only where the DNA matches it firmly. Rows give clone size only sometimes, using once, few, many, or a class for an expanded clone.

d_gene	abundance	v_gene	j_gene	CDR3aa	CDR3nt
-	-	TRBV25-1	TRBJ2-5	CASLPSGTYRPPRLKETQYF	TGTGCCAGCCTACCTTCGGGGACCTACCGCCCCCCACGCCTAAAAGAGACCCAGTACTTC
TRBD2	many	TRBV5-1	TRBJ2-7	CASSLQAGGYEQYF	TGCGCCAGCAGCTTGCAAGCGGGAGGCTACGAGCAGTACTTC
TRBD1	-	TRBV6-6	TRBJ2-2	CASSPQPGTGGRNTGELFF	TGTGCCAGCAGTCCCCAACCCGGGACAGGGGGTAGGAACACTGGGGAGCTGTTTTTT
TRBD2	-	TRBV9	TRBJ2-2	CASSVQLAGGFGELFF	TGTGCCAGCAGCGTTCAACTAGCGGGGGGGTTCGGGGAGCTGTTTTTT
TRBD1	few	TRBV20-1	TRBJ1-4	CSAVHRQGLANEKLFF	TGCAGTGCTGTACATCGACAGGGTCTGGCTAATGAAAAACTGTTTTTT
-	once	TRBV2	TRBJ2-5	CASSESLGTETQYF	TGTGCCAGCAGTGAATCCCTGGGGACAGAGACCCAGTACTTC
-	-	TRBV19	TRBJ1-5	CASSKTGSSNQPQHF	TGTGCCAGCAGCAAGACAGGTTCGAGCAATCAGCCCCAGCATTTT
TRBD2	-	TRBV6-6	TRBJ2-5	CASSYSIGLAGGILETQYF	TGTGCCAGCAGTTACTCGATTGGACTAGCGGGAGGTATACTGGAGACCCAGTACTTC
-	few	TRBV5-1	TRBJ2-7	CASSQVGRGSYEQYF	TGCGCCAGCAGCCAAGTGGGCAGGGGTTCCTACGAGCAGTACTTC
-	-	TRBV5-1	TRBJ1-1	CASSLSSPPREAFF	TGCGCCAGCAGCTTGTCCAGTCCACCTCGAGAAGCTTTCTTT
-	-	TRBV9	TRBJ2-7	CASSVQGGIYEQYF	TGTGCCAGCAGCGTACAGGGGGGTATCTACGAGCAGTACTTC
-	-	TRBV20-1	TRBJ1-1	CSARPAGTSRLNEAFF	TGCAGTGCTAGACCAGCAGGGACCTCCAGACTTAATGAAGCTTTCTTT
-	few	TRBV6-2/TRBV6-3	TRBJ1-5	CASSYEFLGSYINQPQHF	TGTGCCAGCAGTTACGAGTTTCTGGGGAGTTACATCAATCAGCCCCAGCATTTT
-	many	TRBV29-1	TRBJ1-5	CSVRQGPNQPQHF	TGCAGCGTCCGGCAGGGGCCAAATCAGCCCCAGCATTTT
-	-	TRBV2	TRBJ1-1	CASRVRAGSDTEAFF	TGTGCCAGCAGGGTCAGGGCGGGTTCGGACACTGAAGCTTTCTTT
-	many	TRBV2	TRBJ2-5	CASSRGLRHETQYF	TGTGCCAGCAGCAGGGGACTACGTCATGAGACCCAGTACTTC